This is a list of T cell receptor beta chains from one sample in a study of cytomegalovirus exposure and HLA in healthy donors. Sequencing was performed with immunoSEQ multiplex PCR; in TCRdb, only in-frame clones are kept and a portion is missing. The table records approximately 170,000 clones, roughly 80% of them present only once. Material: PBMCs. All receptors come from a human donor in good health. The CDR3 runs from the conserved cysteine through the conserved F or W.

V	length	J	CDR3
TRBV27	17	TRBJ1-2	CASSYRQGKSANYGYTF
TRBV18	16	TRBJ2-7	CASSPAQAGGTYEQYF
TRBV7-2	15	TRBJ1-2	CASSPMAGGYNGYTF
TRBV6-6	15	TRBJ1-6	CASSQRGQGNSPLHF
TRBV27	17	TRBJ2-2	CASSRPRGDSFSGELFF
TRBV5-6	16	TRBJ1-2	CASSYVRTGALWGYTF
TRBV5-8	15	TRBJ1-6	CASSLRGVGNSPLHF
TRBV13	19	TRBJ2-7	CASSPSGILEGPYSYEQYF
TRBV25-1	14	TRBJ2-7	CASSESGVSYEQYF
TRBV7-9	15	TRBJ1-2	CASSSWTGLDYGYTF
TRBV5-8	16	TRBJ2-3	CASSNRLNAGTDTQYF
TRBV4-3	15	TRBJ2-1	CASSQVLGGYNEQFF
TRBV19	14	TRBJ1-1	CASSTRTENTEAFF
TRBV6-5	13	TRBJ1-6	CASSSRGISPLHF
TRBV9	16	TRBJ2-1	CASTNRNLPDYNEQFF
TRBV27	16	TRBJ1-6	CASSPDGQGGNSPLHF
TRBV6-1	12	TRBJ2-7	CASRRQTYEQYF
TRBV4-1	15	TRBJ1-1	CASSQESQGSTEAFF
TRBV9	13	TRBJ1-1	CASSPGQGAGAFF
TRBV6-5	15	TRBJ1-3	CASSSPGQSGNTIYF
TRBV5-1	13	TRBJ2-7	CASSTGRLYEQYF
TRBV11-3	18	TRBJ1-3	CASSPPRTVLSSGNTIYF
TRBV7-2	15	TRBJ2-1	CASSAGTGGYNEQFF
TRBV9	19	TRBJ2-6	CASSADGTAKPSGANVLTF
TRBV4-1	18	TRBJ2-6	CASSPIGVRGTGANVLTF
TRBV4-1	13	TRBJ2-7	CASSGQGAAEQYF
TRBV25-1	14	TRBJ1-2	CASSEFHRDYGYTF
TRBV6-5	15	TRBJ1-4	CASSYSGTGGEKLFF
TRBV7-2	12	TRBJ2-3	CASSSSTDTQYF
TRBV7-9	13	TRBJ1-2	CASSLGRDDGYTF
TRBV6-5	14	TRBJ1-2	CASSYGRGSYGYTF
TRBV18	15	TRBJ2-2	CASSPLAGDTGELFF
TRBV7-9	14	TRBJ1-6	CASSSGDRRSPLHF
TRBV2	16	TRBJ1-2	CASGEGGSPPLYGYTF
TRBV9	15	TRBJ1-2	CASSVGAVGSDGYTF
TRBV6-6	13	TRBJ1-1	CAITQGAGTEAFF
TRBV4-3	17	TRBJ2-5	CASSQERQGLTQETQYF
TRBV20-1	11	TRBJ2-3	CSDGDTDTQYF
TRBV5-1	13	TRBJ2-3	CASSLTSGDTQYF
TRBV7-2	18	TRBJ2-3	CASSLGGGSLIDTDTQYF